This record covers a single T cell receptor (beta chain). Pooled samples include second doses given at about 4 or 12 weeks. Data came from immunoSEQ multiplex PCR; TCRdb stores just in-frame clones and leaves some out. The table shows 100,000 to 120,000 clones, with roughly 89% occurring only once. This CDR3 is built from 14 residues. CDR1 is SGHAT, CDR2 FQNNGV, per germline. The V end was cut by 4 bases, the J end by 2 bases, with 12 bases between. The sample originates from a study of T cell responses to AZD1222 COVID-19 vaccine. This specimen consisted of peripheral blood, obtained 28 days after the second AZD1222 dose. The chain has TRBV11-2 and TRBJ2-7; the D is unclear. The sequence was collected from an adult who received the AZD1222 COVID-19 vaccine. The CDR3 bases are TGTGCCAGCAGCTGGACGGAAAATCCCTACGAGCAGTACTTC. This codes for CASSWTENPYEQYF.